This record covers a single T cell receptor beta chain. Data came from immunoSEQ multiplex PCR; TCRdb stores just in-frame clones and leaves some out. The table lists some 310,000 clones, about 80% of them singletons, with over 5.5% in the top ten. Trimming removed 4 bases from V and 0 bases from J; junction bases left unmatched: 1. Germline V gene data show CDR1 as MNHEY and CDR2 as SMNVEV (reference sequence). The CDR3 length is 15 residues. This sample was included in a study of cytotoxic CD8 clonotypes in ibrutinib-treated CLL. The chain uses TRBV27 and TRBJ2-7; 12 bases are a match to TRBD2. Here the sequenced sample was PBMCs, taken before ibrutinib treatment. This receptor was taken from a human donor with chronic lymphocytic leukemia. The CDR3 nucleotides are TGTGCCAGCAGTTGGGGACTAGCGGGCTCCTACGAGCAGTACTTC. Translated, it gives CASSWGLAGSYEQYF.